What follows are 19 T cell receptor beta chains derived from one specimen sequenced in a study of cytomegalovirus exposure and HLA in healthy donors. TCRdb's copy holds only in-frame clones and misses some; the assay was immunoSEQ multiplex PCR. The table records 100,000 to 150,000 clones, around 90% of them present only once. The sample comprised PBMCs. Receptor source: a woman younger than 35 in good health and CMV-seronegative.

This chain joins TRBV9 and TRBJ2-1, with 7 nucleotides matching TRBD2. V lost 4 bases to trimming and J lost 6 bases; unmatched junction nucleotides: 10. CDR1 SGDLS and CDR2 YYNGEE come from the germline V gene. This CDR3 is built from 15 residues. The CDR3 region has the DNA TGTGCCAGCAGCACAGAGGGCCTAGCGGTCAATGAGCAGTTCTTC. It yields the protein CASSTEGLAVNEQFF.

The CDR3 DNA reads as TGTGCCAGCAGCCCAGGGGTAGCCTACGAGCAGTACTTC. Translation: CASSPGVAYEQYF. The chain has TRBV14 and TRBJ2-7; D may be TRBD1 (6 bases). CDR3 length: 13 amino acids. Germline V gives CDR1 SGHDN, CDR2 FVKESK. Trimming took 4 bases from V and 2 from J, leaving 9 bases between them.

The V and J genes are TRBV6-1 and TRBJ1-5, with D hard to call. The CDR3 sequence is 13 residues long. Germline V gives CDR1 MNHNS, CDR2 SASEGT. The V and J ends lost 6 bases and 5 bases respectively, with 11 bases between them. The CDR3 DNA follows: TGTGCCAGCAGACCACAGAACTATCAGCCCCAGCATTTT. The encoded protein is CASRPQNYQPQHF.

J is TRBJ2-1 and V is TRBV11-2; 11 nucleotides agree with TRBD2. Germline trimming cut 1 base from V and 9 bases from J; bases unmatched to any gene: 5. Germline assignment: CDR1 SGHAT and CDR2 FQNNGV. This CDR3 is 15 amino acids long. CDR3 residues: CASSLGSLAGAEQFF. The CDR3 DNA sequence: TGTGCCAGCAGCTTAGGCTCACTAGCGGGAGCTGAGCAGTTCTTC. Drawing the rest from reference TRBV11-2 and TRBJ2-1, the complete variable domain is EAGVAQSPRYKIIEKRQSVAFWCNPISGHATLYWYQQILGQGPKLLIQFQNNGVVDDSQLPKDRFSAERLKGVDSTLKIQPAKLEDSAVYLCASSLGSLAGAEQFFGPGTRLTVL.

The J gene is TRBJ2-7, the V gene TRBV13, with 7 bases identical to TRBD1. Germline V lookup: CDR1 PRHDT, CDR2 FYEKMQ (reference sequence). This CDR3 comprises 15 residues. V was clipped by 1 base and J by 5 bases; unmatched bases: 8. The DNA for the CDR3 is TGTGCCAGCAGCTTAGACGAGGGGGCCAGGAACGAGCAGTACTTC. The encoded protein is CASSLDEGARNEQYF.

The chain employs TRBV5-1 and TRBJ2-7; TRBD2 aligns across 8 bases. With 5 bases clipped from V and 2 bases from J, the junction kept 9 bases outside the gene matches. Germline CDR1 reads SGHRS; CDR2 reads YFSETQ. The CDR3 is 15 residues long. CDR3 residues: CASRVPGTSTYEQYF. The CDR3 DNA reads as TGCGCCAGCAGGGTGCCAGGGACTAGTACCTACGAGCAGTACTTC.

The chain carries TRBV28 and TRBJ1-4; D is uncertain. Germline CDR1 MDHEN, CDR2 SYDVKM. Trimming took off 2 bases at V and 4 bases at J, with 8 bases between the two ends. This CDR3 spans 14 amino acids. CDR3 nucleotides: TGTGCCAGCAGTTTAGTGGCTGGTAATGAAAAACTGTTTTTT. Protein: CASSLVAGNEKLFF.

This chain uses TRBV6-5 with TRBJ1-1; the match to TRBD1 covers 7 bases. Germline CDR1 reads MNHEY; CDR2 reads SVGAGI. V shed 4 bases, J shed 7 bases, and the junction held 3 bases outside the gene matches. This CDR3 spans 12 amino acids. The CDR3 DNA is TGTGCCAGCAGTTCCCGGGACAGTGAAGCTTTCTTT. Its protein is CASSSRDSEAFF.

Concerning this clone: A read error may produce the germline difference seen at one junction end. The CDR3 bases are TGTGCTAGCAGTATTGGACAGGGGGCCGACGAGCAGTACTTC. This codes for CASSIGQGADEQYF. This chain connects TRBV7-7 to TRBJ2-7; 11 nucleotides agree with TRBD1. CDR1 SSHAT and CDR2 FNYEAQ come from the germline V gene (reference sequence). The CDR3 is 14 amino acids.

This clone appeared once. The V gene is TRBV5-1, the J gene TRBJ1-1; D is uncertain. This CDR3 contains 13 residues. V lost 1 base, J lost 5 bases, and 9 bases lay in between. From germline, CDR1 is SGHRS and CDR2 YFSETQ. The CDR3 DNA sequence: TGCGCCAGCAGCTTGAATCGCGGGACTGAAGCTTTCTTT. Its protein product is CASSLNRGTEAFF.

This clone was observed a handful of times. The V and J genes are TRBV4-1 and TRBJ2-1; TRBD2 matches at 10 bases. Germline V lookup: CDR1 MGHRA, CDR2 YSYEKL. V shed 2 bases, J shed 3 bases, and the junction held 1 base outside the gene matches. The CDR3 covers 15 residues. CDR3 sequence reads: CASSQTSGDYNEQFF. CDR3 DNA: TGCGCCAGCAGCCAAACTAGCGGGGACTACAATGAGCAGTTCTTC.

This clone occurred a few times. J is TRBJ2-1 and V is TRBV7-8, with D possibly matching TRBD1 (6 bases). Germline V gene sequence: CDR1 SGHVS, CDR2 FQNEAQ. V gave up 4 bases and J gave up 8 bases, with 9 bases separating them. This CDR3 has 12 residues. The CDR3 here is CASSSRGDEQFF. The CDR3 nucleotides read TGTGCCAGCAGCTCCAGGGGCGATGAGCAGTTCTTC. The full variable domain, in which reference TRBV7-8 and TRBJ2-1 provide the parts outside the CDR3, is GAGVSQSPRYKVAKRGQDVALRCDPISGHVSLFWYQQALGQGPEFLTYFQNEAQLDKSGLPSDRFFAERPEGSVSTLKIQRTQQEDSAVYLCASSSRGDEQFFGPGTRLTVL.

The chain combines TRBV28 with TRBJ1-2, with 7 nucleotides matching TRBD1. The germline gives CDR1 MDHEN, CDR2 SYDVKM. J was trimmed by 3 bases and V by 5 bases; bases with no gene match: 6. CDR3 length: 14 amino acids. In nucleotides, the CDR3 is TGTGCCAGCAGTCCCTGGACAGGCGACTATGGCTACACCTTC. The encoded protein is CASSPWTGDYGYTF.

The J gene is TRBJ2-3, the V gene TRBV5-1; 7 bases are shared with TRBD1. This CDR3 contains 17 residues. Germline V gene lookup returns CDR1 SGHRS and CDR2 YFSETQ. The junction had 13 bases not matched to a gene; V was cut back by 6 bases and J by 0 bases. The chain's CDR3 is CASNHHNTGASTDTQYF. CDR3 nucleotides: TGCGCCAGCAACCACCATAATACAGGGGCGAGCACAGATACGCAGTATTTT.

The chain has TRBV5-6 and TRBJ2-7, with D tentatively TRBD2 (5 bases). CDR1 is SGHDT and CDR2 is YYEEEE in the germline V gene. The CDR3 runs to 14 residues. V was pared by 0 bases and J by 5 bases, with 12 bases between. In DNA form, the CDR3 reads TGTGCCAGCAGCTTGGGTAGCGCGTTTCACGAGCAGTACTTC. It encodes CASSLGSAFHEQYF.

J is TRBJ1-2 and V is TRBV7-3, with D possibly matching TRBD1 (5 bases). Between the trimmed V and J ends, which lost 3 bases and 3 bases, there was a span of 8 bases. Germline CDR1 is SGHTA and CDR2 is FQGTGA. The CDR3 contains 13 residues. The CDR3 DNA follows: TGTGCCAGCAGCTTGGGAGGGGACTATGGCTACACCTTC. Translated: CASSLGGDYGYTF.

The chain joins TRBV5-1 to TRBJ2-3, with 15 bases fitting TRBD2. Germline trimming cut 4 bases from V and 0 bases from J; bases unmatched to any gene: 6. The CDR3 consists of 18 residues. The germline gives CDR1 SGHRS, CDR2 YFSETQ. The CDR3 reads CASSPGTSGRLSTDTQYF. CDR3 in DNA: TGCGCCAGCAGCCCGGGGACTAGCGGGAGGCTTAGCACAGATACGCAGTATTTT.

In DNA form, the CDR3 reads TGTGCTAGTGGCCCGAGCGGGAGAGGCGGCGCCGGGGAGCTGTTTTTT. Protein product: CASGPSGRGGAGELFF. The genes are TRBV12-5 and TRBJ2-2, with 8 bases lining up with TRBD2. J was trimmed by 6 bases and V by 6 bases; bases with no gene match: 12. The CDR3 sequence is 16 residues long. Germline V gene data show CDR1 as LGHNT and CDR2 as FRNRAP.

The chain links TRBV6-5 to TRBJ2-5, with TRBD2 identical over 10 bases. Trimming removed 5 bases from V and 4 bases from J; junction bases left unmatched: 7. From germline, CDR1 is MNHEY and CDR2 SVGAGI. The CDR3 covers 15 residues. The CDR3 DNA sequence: TGTGCCAGCAGTCCGGGACTAGCGATTAGAGAGACCCAGTACTTC. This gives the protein CASSPGLAIRETQYF.